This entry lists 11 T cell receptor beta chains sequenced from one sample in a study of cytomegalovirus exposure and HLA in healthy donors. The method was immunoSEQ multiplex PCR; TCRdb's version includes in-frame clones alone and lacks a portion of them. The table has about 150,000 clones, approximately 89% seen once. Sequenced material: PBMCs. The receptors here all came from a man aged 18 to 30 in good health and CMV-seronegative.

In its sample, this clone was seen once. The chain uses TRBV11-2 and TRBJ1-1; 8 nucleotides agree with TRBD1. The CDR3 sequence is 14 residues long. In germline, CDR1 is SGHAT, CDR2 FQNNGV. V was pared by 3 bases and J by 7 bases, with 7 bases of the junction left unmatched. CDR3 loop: CASSFPTGGFEAFF. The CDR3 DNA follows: TGTGCCAGCAGCTTCCCCACAGGGGGGTTTGAAGCTTTCTTT.

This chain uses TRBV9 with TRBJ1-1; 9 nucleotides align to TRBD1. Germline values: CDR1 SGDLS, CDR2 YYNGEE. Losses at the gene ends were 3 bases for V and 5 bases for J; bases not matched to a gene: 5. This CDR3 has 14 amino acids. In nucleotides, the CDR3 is TGTGCCAGCAGCGGAACAGGGGGCGATACTGAAGCTTTCTTT. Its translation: CASSGTGGDTEAFF.

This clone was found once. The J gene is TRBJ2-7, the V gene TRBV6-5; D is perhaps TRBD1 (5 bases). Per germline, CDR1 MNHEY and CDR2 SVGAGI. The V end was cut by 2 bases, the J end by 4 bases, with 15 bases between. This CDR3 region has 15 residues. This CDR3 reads CASSYGQGYSYEQYF. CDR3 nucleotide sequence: TGTGCCAGCAGTTACGGGCAGGGCTATTCGTACGAGCAGTACTTC.

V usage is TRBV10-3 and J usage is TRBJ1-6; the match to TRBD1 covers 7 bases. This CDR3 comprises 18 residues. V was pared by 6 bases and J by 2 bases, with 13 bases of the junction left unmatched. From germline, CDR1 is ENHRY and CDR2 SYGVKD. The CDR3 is CAISPNQLTGTYNSPLHF. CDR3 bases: TGTGCCATCAGCCCCAACCAGCTGACAGGGACCTATAATTCACCCCTCCACTTT.

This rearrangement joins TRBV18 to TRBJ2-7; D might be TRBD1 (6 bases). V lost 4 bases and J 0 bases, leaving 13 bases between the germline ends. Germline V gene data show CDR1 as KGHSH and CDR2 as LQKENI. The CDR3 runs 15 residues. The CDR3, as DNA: TGTGCCAGCTCACTCCGGGACACAAGCTCCTACGAGCAGTACTTC. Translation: CASSLRDTSSYEQYF.

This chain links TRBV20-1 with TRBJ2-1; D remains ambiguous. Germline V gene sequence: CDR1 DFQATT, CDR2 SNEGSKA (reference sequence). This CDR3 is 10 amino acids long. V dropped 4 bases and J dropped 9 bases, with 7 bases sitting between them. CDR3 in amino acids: CSAMSGEQFF. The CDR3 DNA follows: TGCAGTGCTATGAGTGGTGAGCAGTTCTTC.

CDR3 coding DNA: TGTGCCACCAGCTCCCAAAAATCAGCCCAGCATTTT. It translates to CATSSQKSAQHF. The chain employs TRBV15 and TRBJ1-5; D is ambiguous. The germline V gene encodes CDR1 LNHNV and CDR2 YYDKDF (reference sequence). Trimming took 5 bases from V and 11 from J, leaving 13 bases between them. The CDR3 runs to 12 residues.

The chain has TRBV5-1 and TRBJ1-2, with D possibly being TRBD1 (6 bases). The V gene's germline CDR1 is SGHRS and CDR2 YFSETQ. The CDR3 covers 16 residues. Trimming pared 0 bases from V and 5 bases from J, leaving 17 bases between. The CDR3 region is CASSLGGTGSYYGYTF. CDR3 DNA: TGCGCCAGCAGCTTGGGGGGAACAGGGTCCTATTATGGCTACACCTTC.

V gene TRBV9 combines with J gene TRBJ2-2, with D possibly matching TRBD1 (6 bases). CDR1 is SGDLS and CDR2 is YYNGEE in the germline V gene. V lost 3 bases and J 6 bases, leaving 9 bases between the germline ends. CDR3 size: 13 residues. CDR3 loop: CASSGNRAGELFF. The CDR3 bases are TGTGCCAGCAGCGGCAACAGGGCCGGGGAGCTGTTTTTT.

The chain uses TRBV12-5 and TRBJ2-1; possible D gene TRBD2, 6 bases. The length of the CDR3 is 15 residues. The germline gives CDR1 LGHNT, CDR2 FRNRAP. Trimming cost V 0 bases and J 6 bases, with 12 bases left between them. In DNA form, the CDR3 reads TGTGCTAGTGGTTTGGTCCGGGGGTACAGCAATGAGCAGTTCTTC. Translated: CASGLVRGYSNEQFF.

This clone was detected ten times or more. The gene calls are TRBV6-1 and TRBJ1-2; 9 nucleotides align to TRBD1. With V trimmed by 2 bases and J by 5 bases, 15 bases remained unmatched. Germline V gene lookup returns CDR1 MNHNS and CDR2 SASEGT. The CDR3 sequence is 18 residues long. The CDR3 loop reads CASSEIGDRAPGGYGYTF. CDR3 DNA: TGTGCCAGCAGTGAAATCGGGGACAGGGCACCCGGGGGATATGGCTACACCTTC.